The clone carrying this T cell receptor beta chain was counted at least ten times. Regions amplified from RNA transcripts were the TCR beta CDR3 regions. Using the HTBI primer set, a first-round RT-PCR was run on the TCR CDR3. TCRdb reprocessed the multiplex PCR reads with MiXCR, giving one entry per CDR3 protein. This table holds some 700,000 distinct CDR3 sequences, around a sixth found once. The sample comes from a study of T cells in Graves' hyperthyroidism and ophthalmopathy. At the level of the study: The blood sample was taken at first diagnosis, before treatment began.

V was shortened by 4 bases and J by 6 bases, with 10 bases between the two germline ends. The CDR3 runs to 12 residues. Germline assignment: CDR1 MDHEN and CDR2 SYDVKM. The material sequenced was blood. The TCR comes from a man aged 50 or older with Graves' hyperthyroidism. J is TRBJ2-7 and V is TRBV28, with a weak D call TRBD1 (6 bases). The CDR3 region is CASSWGQGEQYF. As DNA, the CDR3 is TGTGCCAGCAGTTGGGGGCAAGGCGAGCAGTACTTC.